This T cell receptor (beta chain) was recovered during a study of OX40 agonist ivuxolimab in advanced cancers. As for the study in general: Ivuxolimab doses were 0.01, 0.1, 0.3, 1.5, 3 or 10 mg/kg every 2 weeks. Three patients had partial responses: one hepatocellular carcinoma, two cutaneous melanoma.

Points from the study as a whole: At doses 0.1 to 3.0 mg/kg, CD4+ and CD8+ clones expanded.

V lost 2 bases to trimming and J lost 2 bases, with 13 bases between them. The CDR3 runs to 15 residues. The germline V gene encodes CDR1 GTSNPN and CDR2 SVGIG (reference sequence). Clones were sequenced by immunoSEQ multiplex PCR, and TCRdb holds only the in-frame ones, with some missing. The data show roughly 40,000 clones, with less than 85% seen just once and roughly 1.8% held by the top ten. On this clone: Its target is not known.

The receptor was derived from an adult with an advanced solid tumor such as melanoma, head and neck, liver or kidney cancer. The J gene is TRBJ1-5, the V gene TRBV30; D gene ambiguous. Specimen: CD4+ or CD8+ T cells sorted from blood, collected in a trial of the OX40 agonist ivuxolimab. The CDR3 nucleotides are TGTGCCTGGAGTCCCCGCGGGTTTGGCAATCAGCCCCAGCATTTT. It encodes CAWSPRGFGNQPQHF.